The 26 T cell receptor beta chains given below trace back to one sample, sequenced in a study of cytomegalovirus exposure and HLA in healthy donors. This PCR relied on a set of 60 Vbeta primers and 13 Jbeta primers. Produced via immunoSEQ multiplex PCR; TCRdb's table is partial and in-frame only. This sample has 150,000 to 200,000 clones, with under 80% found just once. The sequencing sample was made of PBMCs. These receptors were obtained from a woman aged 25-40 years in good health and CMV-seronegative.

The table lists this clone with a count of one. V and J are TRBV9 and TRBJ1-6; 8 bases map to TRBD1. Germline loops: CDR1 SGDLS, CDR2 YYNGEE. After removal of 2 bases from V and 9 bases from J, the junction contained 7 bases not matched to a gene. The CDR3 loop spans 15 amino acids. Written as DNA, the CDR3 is TGTGCCAGCAGCGTGATGGGACAGGAGGGTTCACCCCTCCACTTT. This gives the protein CASSVMGQEGSPLHF.

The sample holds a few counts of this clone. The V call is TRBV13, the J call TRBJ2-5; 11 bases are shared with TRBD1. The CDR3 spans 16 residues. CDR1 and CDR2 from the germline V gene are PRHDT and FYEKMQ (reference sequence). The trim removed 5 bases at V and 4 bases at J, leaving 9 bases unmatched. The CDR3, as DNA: TGTGCCAGCAGCCGTCTCGGACAGGGGGCGAGAGAGACCCAGTACTTC. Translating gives CASSRLGQGARETQYF.

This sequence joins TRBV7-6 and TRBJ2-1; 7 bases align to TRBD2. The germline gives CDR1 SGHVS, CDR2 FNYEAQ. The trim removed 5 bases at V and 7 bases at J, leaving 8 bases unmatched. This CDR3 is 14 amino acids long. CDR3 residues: CASSLGGGGNEQFF. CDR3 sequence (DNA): TGTGCCAGCAGCCTGGGGGGGGGAGGGAATGAGCAGTTCTTC.

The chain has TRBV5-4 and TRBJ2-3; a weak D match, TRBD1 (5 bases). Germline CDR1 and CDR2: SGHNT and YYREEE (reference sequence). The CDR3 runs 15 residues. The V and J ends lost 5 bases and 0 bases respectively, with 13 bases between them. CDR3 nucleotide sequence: TGTGCCAGCAGGAACTGGGGCCTTAGCACAGATACGCAGTATTTT. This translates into CASRNWGLSTDTQYF.

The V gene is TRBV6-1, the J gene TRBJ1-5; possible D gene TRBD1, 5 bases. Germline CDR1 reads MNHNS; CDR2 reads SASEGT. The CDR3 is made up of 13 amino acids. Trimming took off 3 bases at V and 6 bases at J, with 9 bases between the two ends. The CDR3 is CASSDRVGQPQHF. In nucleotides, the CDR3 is TGTGCCAGCAGTGACAGGGTCGGTCAGCCCCAGCATTTT.

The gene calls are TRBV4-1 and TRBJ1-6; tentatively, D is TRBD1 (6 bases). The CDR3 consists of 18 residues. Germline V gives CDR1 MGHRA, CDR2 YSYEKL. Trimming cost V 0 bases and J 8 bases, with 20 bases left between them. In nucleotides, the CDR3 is TGCGCCAGCAGCCAAGACATGGTAGGGACACGGGTTTATTCACCCCTCCACTTT. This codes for CASSQDMVGTRVYSPLHF.

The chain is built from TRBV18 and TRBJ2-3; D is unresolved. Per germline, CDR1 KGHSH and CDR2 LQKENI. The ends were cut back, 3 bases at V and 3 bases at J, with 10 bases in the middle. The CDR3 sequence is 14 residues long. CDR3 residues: CASSPTPSTDTQYF. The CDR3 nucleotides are TGTGCCAGCTCACCTACTCCCTCAACAGATACGCAGTATTTT.

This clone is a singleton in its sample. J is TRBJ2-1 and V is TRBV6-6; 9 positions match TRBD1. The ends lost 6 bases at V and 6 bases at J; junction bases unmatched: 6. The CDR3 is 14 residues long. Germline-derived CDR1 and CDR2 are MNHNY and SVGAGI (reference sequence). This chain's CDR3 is CASRAGQGFNEQFF. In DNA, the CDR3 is TGTGCCAGCAGGGCGGGACAGGGCTTCAATGAGCAGTTCTTC.

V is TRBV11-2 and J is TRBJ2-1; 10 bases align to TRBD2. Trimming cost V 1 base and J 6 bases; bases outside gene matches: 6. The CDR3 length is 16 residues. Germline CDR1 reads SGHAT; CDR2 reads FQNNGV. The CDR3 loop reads CASSLGVAGGSNEQFF. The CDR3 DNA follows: TGTGCCAGCAGCTTAGGGGTAGCGGGGGGATCCAATGAGCAGTTCTTC.

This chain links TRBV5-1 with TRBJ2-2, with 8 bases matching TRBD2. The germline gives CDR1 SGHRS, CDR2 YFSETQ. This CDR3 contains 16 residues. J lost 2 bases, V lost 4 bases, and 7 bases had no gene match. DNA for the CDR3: TGCGCCAGCAGCCGGGGGGGGACTACCAACACCGGGGAGCTGTTTTTT. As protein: CASSRGGTTNTGELFF.

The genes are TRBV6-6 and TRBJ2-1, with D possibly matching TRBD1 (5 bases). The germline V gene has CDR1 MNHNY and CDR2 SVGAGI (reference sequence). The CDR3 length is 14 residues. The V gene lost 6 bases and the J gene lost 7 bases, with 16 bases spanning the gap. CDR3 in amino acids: CASRESQGVNEQFF. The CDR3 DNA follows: TGTGCCAGCAGGGAGAGTCAGGGTGTGAATGAGCAGTTCTTC.

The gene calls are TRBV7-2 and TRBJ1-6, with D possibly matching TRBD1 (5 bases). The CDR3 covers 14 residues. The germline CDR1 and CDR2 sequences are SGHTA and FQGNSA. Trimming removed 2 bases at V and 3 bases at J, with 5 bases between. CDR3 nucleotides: TGTGCCAGCAGCTTACAGGGCTATAATTCACCCCTCCACTTT. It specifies CASSLQGYNSPLHF.

In DNA form, the CDR3 reads TGTGCCAGCAGATTACCGGGACTGAGCTACGAGCAGTACTTC. Translating gives CASRLPGLSYEQYF. The chain combines TRBV28 with TRBJ2-7, with D maybe TRBD2 (6 bases). Trimming pared 6 bases from V and 3 bases from J, leaving 15 bases between. From germline, CDR1 is MDHEN and CDR2 SYDVKM. The CDR3 loop spans 14 amino acids. The full variable domain, completed using reference TRBV28 and TRBJ2-7, is DVKVTQSSRYLVKRTGEKVFLECVQDMDHENMFWYRQDPGLGLRLIYFSYDVKMKEKGDIPEGYSVSREKKERFSLILESASTNQTSMYLCASRLPGLSYEQYFGPGTRLTVT.

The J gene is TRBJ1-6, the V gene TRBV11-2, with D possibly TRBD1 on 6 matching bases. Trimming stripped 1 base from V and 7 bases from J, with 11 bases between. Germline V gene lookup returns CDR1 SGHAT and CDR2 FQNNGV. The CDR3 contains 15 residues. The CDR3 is CASSLGLGANSPLHF. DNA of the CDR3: TGTGCCAGCAGCTTAGGACTGGGGGCAAATTCACCCCTCCACTTT.

This chain's CDR3 is CASSFGTGGLYEQYF. The CDR3 nucleotides are TGCGCCAGCAGCTTCGGAACAGGGGGCTTGTACGAGCAGTACTTC. The rearrangement joins TRBV5-1 to TRBJ2-7; TRBD1 matches 9 bases. In germline, CDR1 is SGHRS, CDR2 YFSETQ. The trim removed 2 bases at V and 4 bases at J, leaving 7 bases unmatched. The CDR3 spans 15 residues.

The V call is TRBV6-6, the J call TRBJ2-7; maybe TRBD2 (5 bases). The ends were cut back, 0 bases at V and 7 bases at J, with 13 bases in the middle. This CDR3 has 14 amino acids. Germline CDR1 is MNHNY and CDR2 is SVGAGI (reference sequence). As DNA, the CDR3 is TGTGCCAGCAGTTACTCAGGGAGTACGGGTGAGCAGTACTTC. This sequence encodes CASSYSGSTGEQYF.

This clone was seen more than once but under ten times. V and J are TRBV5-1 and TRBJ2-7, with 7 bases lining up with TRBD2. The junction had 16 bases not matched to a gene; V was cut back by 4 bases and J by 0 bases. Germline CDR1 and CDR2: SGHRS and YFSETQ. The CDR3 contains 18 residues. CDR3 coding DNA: TGCGCCAGCAGCCGTCGTCTGCCCAGCGGGGACTCCTCCTACGAGCAGTACTTC. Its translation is CASSRRLPSGDSSYEQYF.

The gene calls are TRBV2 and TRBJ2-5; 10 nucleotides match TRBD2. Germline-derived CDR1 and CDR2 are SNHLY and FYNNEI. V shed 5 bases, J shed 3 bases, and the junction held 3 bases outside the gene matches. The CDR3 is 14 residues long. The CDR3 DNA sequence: TGTGCCAGCAGTAGGACTAGCGGCGAAGAGACCCAGTACTTC. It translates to CASSRTSGEETQYF. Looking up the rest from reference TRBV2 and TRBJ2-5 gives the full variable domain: EPEVTQTPSHQVTQMGQEVILRCVPISNHLYFYWYRQILGQKVEFLVSFYNNEISEKSEIFDDQFSVERPDGSNFTLKIRSTKLEDSAMYFCASSRTSGEETQYFGPGTRLLVL.

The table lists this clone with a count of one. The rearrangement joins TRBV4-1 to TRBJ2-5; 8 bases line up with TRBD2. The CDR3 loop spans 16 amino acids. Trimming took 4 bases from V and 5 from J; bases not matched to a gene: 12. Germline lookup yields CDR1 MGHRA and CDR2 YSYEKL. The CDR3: CASSPLKAGGRETQYF. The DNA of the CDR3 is TGCGCCAGCAGCCCCCTAAAGGCGGGGGGCCGGGAGACCCAGTACTTC.

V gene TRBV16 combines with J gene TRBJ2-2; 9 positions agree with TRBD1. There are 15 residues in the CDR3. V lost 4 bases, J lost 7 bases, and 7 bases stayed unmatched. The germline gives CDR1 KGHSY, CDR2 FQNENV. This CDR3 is CASSPGTGPDGELFF. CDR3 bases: TGTGCCAGCAGCCCGGGGACAGGGCCAGACGGGGAGCTGTTTTTT.

In nucleotides, the CDR3 is TGTGCCAGCAACCCAGGGTTGGGGAACTATGGCTACACCTTC. Residues: CASNPGLGNYGYTF. This chain uses TRBV2 with TRBJ1-2; maybe TRBD1 (5 bases). The CDR3 covers 14 residues. Germline CDR1 is SNHLY and CDR2 is FYNNEI. V lost 7 bases, J lost 2 bases, and 14 bases lay in between.

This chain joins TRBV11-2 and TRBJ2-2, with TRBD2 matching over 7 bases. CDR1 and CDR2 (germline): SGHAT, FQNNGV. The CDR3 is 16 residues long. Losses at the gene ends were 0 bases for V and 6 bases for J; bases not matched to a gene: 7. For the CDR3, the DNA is TGTGCCAGCAGCTTAGATGGGGGGGGTTCGGCCGGGGAGCTGTTTTTT. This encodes CASSLDGGGSAGELFF.

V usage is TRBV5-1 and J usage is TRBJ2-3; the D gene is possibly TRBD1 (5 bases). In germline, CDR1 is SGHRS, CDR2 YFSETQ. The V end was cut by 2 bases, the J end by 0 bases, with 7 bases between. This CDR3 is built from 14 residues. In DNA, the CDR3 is TGCGCCAGCAGCTTTGACAGAAGCACAGATACGCAGTATTTT. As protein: CASSFDRSTDTQYF.

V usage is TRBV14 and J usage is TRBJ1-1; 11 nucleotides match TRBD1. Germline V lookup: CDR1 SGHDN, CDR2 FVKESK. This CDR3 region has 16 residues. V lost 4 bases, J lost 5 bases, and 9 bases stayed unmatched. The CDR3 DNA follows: TGTGCCAGCAGCCCCCGCAAAGGACAGGGGGCGACTGAAGCTTTCTTT. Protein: CASSPRKGQGATEAFF.

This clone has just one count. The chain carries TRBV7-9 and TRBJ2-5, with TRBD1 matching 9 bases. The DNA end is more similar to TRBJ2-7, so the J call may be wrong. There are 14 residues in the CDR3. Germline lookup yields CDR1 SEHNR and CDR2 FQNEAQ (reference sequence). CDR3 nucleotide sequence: TGTGCCAGCAGACCCGGGACAGGGTTTCACGAGCAGTACTTC. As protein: CASRPGTGFHEQYF.

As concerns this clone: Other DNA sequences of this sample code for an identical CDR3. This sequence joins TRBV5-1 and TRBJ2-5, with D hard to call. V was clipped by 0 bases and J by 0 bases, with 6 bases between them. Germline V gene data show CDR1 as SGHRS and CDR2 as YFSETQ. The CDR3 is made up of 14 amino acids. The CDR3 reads CASSLVPDQETQYF. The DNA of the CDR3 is TGCGCCAGCAGCTTGGTCCCAGACCAAGAGACCCAGTACTTC.